This T cell receptor (beta chain) was documented in a study of blood T cell repertoires in COVID-19. Study as a whole: Italy, Spain and the United States were the sources of the convalescent and acute COVID-19 samples.

Libraries were prepared by immunoSEQ multiplex PCR; TCRdb keeps only in-frame clonotypes and omits some of them. The sample contains about 180,000 clones, about 80% of which appear only once. Participants came from about 23 US areas, aged about 18 to 89 years. A COVID-19 case had been met by exposed participants during the 2 weeks before study entry. The germline V gene encodes CDR1 LNHDA and CDR2 SQIVND (reference sequence). The CDR3 is made up of 15 amino acids. The V and J ends lost 4 bases and 4 bases, in that order; junction bases with no gene match: 6. The sample comprised PBMCs or T cells enriched from blood (not recorded which). This chain connects TRBV19 to TRBJ1-5, with TRBD1 matching 8 bases. The sequence derives from a man in his 60s who had been exposed to COVID-19. The CDR3 coding sequence is TGTGCCAGTAGTAGAAATCAGGGGGCTAATCAGCCCCAGCATTTT. The encoded protein is CASSRNQGANQPQHF.